The entry below gives a single TCR beta chain sequence along with its context. Antigen unknown. The sample is drawn from a study of CXCR3-negative and CXCR3-positive naive CD8 T cells. Study-wide results and limits: Surface CD5 was comparable between naive subsets; TCR strength was inferred from TRB CDR3 properties. Relative to CXCR3-negative naive cells, CXCR3-positive naive cells had more hydrophobic TRB CDR3s.

Preparation of TRB cDNA libraries relied on 5' RACE carrying UMI labels. Reprocessing the 5' RACE reads, TCRdb reports a single entry for every CDR3 protein and omits DNA. The sample holds some 53,000 distinct CDR3 sequences. The receptor was isolated from a human donor in good health. Some clones in this sample may be carry-over from other donors' samples. The source material was naive CXCR3+ CD8+ T cells from blood. The sample's subset: CD45RO-CCR7+CD27+CD95- naive CD8+ T cells expressing CXCR3 (TNR3+).

This CDR3 reads CASSPGGLLNTGELFF. The chain joins TRBV7-6 to TRBJ2-2; TCRdb's D call, TRBD1, is unchecked because there is no DNA. Looked up from germline, CDR1 is SGHVS and CDR2 is FNYEAQ. CDR3 length equals 16 residues.